This T cell receptor beta chain was obtained from a study of T cell responses to AZD1222 COVID-19 vaccine. Findings and limits, study-wide: There were mostly white British donors and more females than males, and clonal diversity was possibly underestimated. The breadth and depth of Spike-specific TCRs increased once two AZD1222 doses had been given. Distributed over spike, vaccine-associated CD4 TCRs predominated at 160-218 and 743-854. It was only after the peak T cell response that any repertoires were sampled.

CDR3 length: 13 amino acids. Unmatched junction bases numbered 8, after V lost 5 bases and J lost 9 bases. From germline, CDR1 is MDHEN and CDR2 SYDVKM. Details on this clone: Its antigen is not identified.

Sequenced by immunoSEQ multiplex PCR; TCRdb stores in-frame clones only, minus some. The sample lists more than 100,000 clones, 85% occurring once. Sequenced material: peripheral blood, taken 28 days after the second dose of the MenACWY control vaccine. The V gene is TRBV28, the J gene TRBJ1-1; 8 bases fit TRBD1. The clonotype originates from an adult who received the MenACWY meningococcal vaccine as a control. In nucleotides, the CDR3 is TGTGCCAGCAGTCCTACAGGGGGGAAGAAAGCTTTCTTT. It codes for CASSPTGGKKAFF.